This TCR beta chain was identified in a study of cytomegalovirus exposure and HLA in healthy donors. Deletions cut 6 bases from V and 2 bases from J, with 7 bases between. The CDR3 totals 13 residues. The germline V gene has CDR1 MNHNS and CDR2 SASEGT. PCR primers comprised 60 Vbeta and 13 Jbeta primers. The repertoire was sequenced with immunoSEQ multiplex PCR; TCRdb's copy has only in-frame clones and lacks some. Here the sample spans about 110,000 clones, roughly 75% being singletons. The sequence was collected from a man aged 35-49 years in good health and CMV-seronegative. Input material: PBMCs. The chain uses TRBV6-1 and TRBJ1-4; D is unclear. The CDR3 DNA reads as TGTGCCAGCAGCCTAGAGACTAATGAAAAACTGTTTTTT. Translated: CASSLETNEKLFF.